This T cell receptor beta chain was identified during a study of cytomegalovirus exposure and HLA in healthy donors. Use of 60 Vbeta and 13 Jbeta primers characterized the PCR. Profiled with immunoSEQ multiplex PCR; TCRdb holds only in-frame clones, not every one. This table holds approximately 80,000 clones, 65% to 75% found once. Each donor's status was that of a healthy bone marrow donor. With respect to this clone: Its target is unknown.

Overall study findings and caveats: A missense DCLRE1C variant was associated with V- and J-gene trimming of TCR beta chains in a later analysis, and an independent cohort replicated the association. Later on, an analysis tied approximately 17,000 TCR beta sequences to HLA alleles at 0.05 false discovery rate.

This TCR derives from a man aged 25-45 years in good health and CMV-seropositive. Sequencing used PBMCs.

The CDR3 region has the DNA TGCGCCAGCAGCTTGGAGGGGACTAGCGGGGCAGATACGCAGTATTTT. Its protein is CASSLEGTSGADTQYF. The chain combines TRBV5-1 with TRBJ2-3; 13 bases map to TRBD2. V was clipped by 0 bases and J by 4 bases; unmatched bases: 2. The CDR3 spans 16 residues. The germline gives CDR1 SGHRS, CDR2 YFSETQ.